This T cell receptor beta chain was captured in a study of blood T cell repertoires in COVID-19. About the research overall: Acute and convalescent COVID-19 specimens originated in the United States, Italy and Spain. PBMCs, B-cell-depleted T cells, or T cells were the source of the cDNA or gDNA that made up the material.

Per the study methods: Using reference gene primer amplification, nucleated cell counts were estimated. The data were produced by immunoSEQ multiplex PCR, yet TCRdb's version contains in-frame clones alone and is incomplete. V, J and clone size reflect that table, while D and trimming were determined from the DNA. The sample lists about 310,000 clones; roughly 87% were seen once. Trimming left V 5 bases short and J 2 bases short, with 10 bases between. The germline gives CDR1 MDHEN, CDR2 SYDVKM. The CDR3 contains 14 residues. The chain joins TRBV28 to TRBJ1-3, with D unclear. This clonotype was sampled from a man aged 50-59 years with active or convalescent COVID-19. The source material was peripheral blood. The CDR3 reads CASSPGSTGNTIYF. In DNA, the CDR3 is TGTGCCAGCAGTCCCGGGTCCACTGGAAACACCATATATTTT.